The sequence of this TCR beta chain was determined in a study of tumor and adjacent non-tumor tissue in lung cancer. Study-wide context: Aged roughly 30 to 76 years, patients included approximately 11 men and a few women with stage I to III disease. On average, productive TCRbeta reads reached about 4.17 million per sample. General observations from the study: Tumor tissue had significantly higher TCR diversity than normal lung.

RNA was extracted from bulk tissue without any cell sorting. Distant lung tissue was collected more than 3 cm away from the tumor edge. Donors were chemotherapy-naive, newly diagnosed lung cancer surgical patients in China, August–late 2014. Concerning this clonotype itself: The antigen is not known.

TCRbeta libraries were built with three rounds of nested PCR, modified from ARM-PCR. One entry per CDR3 protein, called by TCRdb with MiXCR from the multiplex PCR reads. The profile shows around 80,000 distinct CDR3 sequences, 70% to 90% of them singletons. The V end was cut by 3 bases, the J end by 6 bases, with 15 bases between. This CDR3 is built from 15 residues. The germline V gene has CDR1 MRHNA and CDR2 SNTAGT. Sequencing was carried out using distant non-tumor lung tissue. This clonotype was sampled from a man aged 60 to 69 with non-small cell lung cancer. The V call is TRBV6-4, the J call TRBJ2-1, with D possibly TRBD1 on 6 matching bases. CDR3 in DNA: TGTGCCAGCAGTGAGGGCCCAGGGGAAGTCAATGAGCAGTTCTTC. It is translated as CASSEGPGEVNEQFF.